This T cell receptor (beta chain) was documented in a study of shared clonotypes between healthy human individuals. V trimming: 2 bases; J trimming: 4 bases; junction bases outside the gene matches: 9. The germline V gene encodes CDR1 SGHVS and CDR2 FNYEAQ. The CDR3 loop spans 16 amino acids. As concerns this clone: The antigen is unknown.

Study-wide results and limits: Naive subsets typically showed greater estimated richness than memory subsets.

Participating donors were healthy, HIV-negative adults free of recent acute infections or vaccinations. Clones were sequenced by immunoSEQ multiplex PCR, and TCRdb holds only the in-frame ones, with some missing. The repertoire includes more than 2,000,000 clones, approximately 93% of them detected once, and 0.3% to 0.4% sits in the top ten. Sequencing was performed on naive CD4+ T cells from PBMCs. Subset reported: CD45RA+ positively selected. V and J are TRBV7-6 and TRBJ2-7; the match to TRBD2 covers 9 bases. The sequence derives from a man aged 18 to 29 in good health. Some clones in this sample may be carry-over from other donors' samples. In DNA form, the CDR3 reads TGTGCCAGCAGCTTATCTAGCGGGACGCCCGGGTACGAGCAGTACTTC. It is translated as CASSLSSGTPGYEQYF.